This T cell receptor (beta chain) was captured by sequencing in a study of blood T cell repertoires in COVID-19. About the study: PBMCs, B-cell-depleted T cells, or T cells were the source of the cDNA or gDNA that made up the material.

CDR3 length: 14 residues. V was pared by 5 bases and J by 5 bases, with 3 bases of the junction left unmatched. Per the germline V gene, CDR1 is SGHAT and CDR2 is FQNNGV. Generated by immunoSEQ multiplex PCR, the TCRdb table keeps only in-frame clones and is missing some. The top ten clones hold roughly 5% of a sample with hundreds of thousands of clones, 85% to 90% of them seen once. This clone was counted once. Sequenced sample: peripheral blood. The clonotype comes from a man aged 40-55 years with acute or convalescent COVID-19. The V and J genes are TRBV11-2 and TRBJ1-6, with 7 nucleotides matching TRBD1. The CDR3 region has the DNA TGTGCCAGCAGCGTCGGGACAGATAATTCACCCCTCCACTTT. Protein product: CASSVGTDNSPLHF.